This entry is about one TCR beta chain. The antigen is unknown. This entry belongs to a study of cytomegalovirus exposure and HLA in healthy donors. Findings and caveats of the study: The productive fraction for most TCR beta V segments was about 90% or about 30% in an earlier analysis.

In the PCR, 60 Vbeta and 13 Jbeta primers were used. Authors' methods: Per a later analysis, the number of unique TCR beta chains was around 80 million, of which roughly 10 million were shared. Clones were read by immunoSEQ multiplex PCR, and TCRdb kept only the in-frame ones, dropping some. Clone size and V and J calls were adopted from that table, with D and trimming inferred from the DNA. The table includes around 160,000 clones, 60% to 85% detected once. This CDR3 region has 13 residues. The specimen sequenced was PBMCs. The clonotype was recovered from a man aged 50 to 59 in good health and CMV-seropositive. The V and J genes are TRBV21-1 and TRBJ1-2; the D call of TRBD1 is as the table states it, not checked on the DNA. TRBV21-1 is recorded as a pseudogene. The CDR3 DNA reads as TGTGCCAGCAGCAAAGGTGGACACAATGGCTACACCTTC. It codes for CASSKGGHNGYTF.